What follows is one T cell receptor (beta chain) and its context. No antigen is known for it. CDR1 and CDR2 (germline): SNHLY, FYNNEI. The CDR3 has 15 amino acids. Unmatched junction bases numbered 9, after V lost 6 bases and J lost 2 bases. Sequenced by immunoSEQ multiplex PCR; TCRdb stores in-frame clones only, minus some. The table shows over 14,000 clones, with 63% occurring only once. This entry comes from a study of CD4+ T cells in melanoma. General observations from the study: In melanoma, neoantigen-specific CD4+ T cells reportedly differed in differentiation state. A reported correlation linked neoantigen-specific CD4+ T cells to CD8+, macrophage and B cell function.

V is TRBV2 and J is TRBJ2-5; 7 bases match TRBD2. The sequencing input was cells from a culture (not recorded whether cultured in vitro). This receptor was obtained from a human donor with melanoma. CDR3 sequence reads: CASRSWGGTQETQYF. The CDR3, as DNA: TGTGCCAGCAGGTCATGGGGGGGTACGCAAGAGACCCAGTACTTC.